A single sample gave rise to the 23 T cell receptor beta chains below, sequenced in a study of blood T cell repertoires in COVID-19. Method: immunoSEQ multiplex PCR; TCRdb's copy keeps in-frame clones and lacks some. The sample yields around 72,000 clones, roughly 82% seen once. Sequencing used peripheral blood. The source of these receptors is a human donor in a cohort sampled during active COVID-19.

J is TRBJ1-6 and V is TRBV9, with 7 bases fitting TRBD1. The J segment lost 0 bases and the V segment lost 4 bases, leaving 10 bases of the junction unmatched. The CDR3 contains 18 residues. Germline CDR1 reads SGDLS; CDR2 reads YYNGEE. The CDR3 DNA follows: TGTGCCAGCAGCTCACGACAGGGCCAGAGCTCCTATAATTCACCCCTCCACTTT. Translated, it gives CASSSRQGQSSYNSPLHF.

This chain joins TRBV5-4 and TRBJ1-1, with D unclear. Trimming cost V 0 bases and J 0 bases, with 6 bases left between them. The CDR3 contains 14 residues. The germline V gene encodes CDR1 SGHNT and CDR2 YYREEE (reference sequence). CDR3 nucleotide sequence: TGTGCCAGCAGCTTGGAACGGTTGAACACTGAAGCTTTCTTT. This sequence encodes CASSLERLNTEAFF.

The DNA of the CDR3 is TGCGCCAGCAGCCCGGACAACTCTGGAAACACCATATATTTT. It translates to CASSPDNSGNTIYF. The chain carries TRBV5-1 and TRBJ1-3; tentatively, D is TRBD1 (5 bases). V shed 4 bases and J shed 0 bases, with 8 bases lying between them. The CDR3 spans 14 residues. Germline V gives CDR1 SGHRS, CDR2 YFSETQ.

The chain links TRBV19 to TRBJ2-6; possible D gene TRBD1, 6 bases. V lost 5 bases to trimming and J lost 2 bases, with 10 bases between them. Germline CDR1 and CDR2: LNHDA and SQIVND (reference sequence). CDR3 size: 15 residues. In DNA form, the CDR3 reads TGTGCCAGTAGTGCAACAGGGACTGGGGCCAACGTCCTGACTTTC. It codes for CASSATGTGANVLTF.

The rearrangement joins TRBV20-1 to TRBJ2-5, with D perhaps matching TRBD1 (5 bases). CDR3 length: 12 residues. Germline values: CDR1 DFQATT, CDR2 SNEGSKA (reference sequence). V was clipped by 6 bases and J by 4 bases, with 12 bases between them. This chain's CDR3 is CSASGQGETQYF. CDR3 DNA sequence: TGCAGTGCAAGTGGGCAGGGAGAGACCCAGTACTTC.

CDR3 in amino acids: CASSFGQAGSYEQYF. CDR3 DNA sequence: TGTGCCAGCAGCTTCGGCCAGGCCGGCAGCTACGAGCAGTACTTC. V gene TRBV7-2 combines with J gene TRBJ2-7, with D unclear. Germline V gives CDR1 SGHTA, CDR2 FQGNSA. The CDR3 has 15 residues. Trimming shortened V by 3 bases and J by 3 bases, and 15 bases separated the two germline ends.

The CDR3, as DNA: TGTGCCAGCAGCCAAGATCGGGACAGGGTCCACGAGCAGTACTTC. It specifies CASSQDRDRVHEQYF. The J gene is TRBJ2-7, the V gene TRBV3-1 (or the pseudogene TRBV3-2); 9 positions agree with TRBD1. The CDR3 runs 15 residues. Germline CDR1 is LGHDT and CDR2 is YNNKEL (reference sequence). J lost 5 bases, V lost 0 bases, and 5 bases had no gene match.

The chain has TRBV11-1 and TRBJ2-2; 7 nucleotides match TRBD1. CDR1 and CDR2 from the germline V gene are SGHAT and FQDESV (reference sequence). This CDR3 is 14 amino acids long. The V and J ends lost 4 bases and 6 bases, in that order; junction bases with no gene match: 5. The chain's CDR3 is CASSWDRGAGELFF. CDR3 coding DNA: TGTGCCAGCAGCTGGGACAGAGGGGCCGGGGAGCTGTTTTTT. Variable domain in full (rest from reference TRBV11-1 and TRBJ2-2): EAEVAQSPRYKITEKSQAVAFWCDPISGHATLYWYRQILGQGPELLVQFQDESVVDDSQLPKDRFSAERLKGVDSTLKIQPAELGDSAMYLCASSWDRGAGELFFGEGSRLTVL.

In its sample, this clone was seen a few times. This chain links TRBV11-1 with TRBJ1-2; tentative D call: TRBD1 (6 bases). CDR3 length equals 15 residues. Trimming cost V 3 bases and J 0 bases, with 11 bases left between them. CDR1 and CDR2 from the germline V gene are SGHAT and FQDESV (reference sequence). In nucleotides, the CDR3 is TGTGCCAGCAGCTTCGACAGGTTAACTAACTATGGCTACACCTTC. This gives the protein CASSFDRLTNYGYTF.

This chain uses TRBV5-1 with TRBJ2-5; 11 positions match TRBD2. This CDR3 has 15 residues. Unmatched junction bases numbered 6, after V lost 5 bases and J lost 3 bases. Germline CDR1 is SGHRS and CDR2 is YFSETQ. CDR3 region: CASSPETSGEETQYF. In DNA form, the CDR3 reads TGCGCCAGCAGTCCCGAGACTAGCGGGGAAGAGACCCAGTACTTC.

J is TRBJ1-5 and V is TRBV2, with TRBD1 matching over 7 bases. The length of the CDR3 is 14 residues. CDR1 is SNHLY, CDR2 FYNNEI, per germline. J lost 5 bases, V lost 6 bases, and 7 bases had no gene match. The CDR3 nucleotides are TGTGCCAGCAGGGAGGGGGCGAGGGATCAGCCCCAGCATTTT. Encoded protein: CASREGARDQPQHF.

This clone was recorded once. The chain uses TRBV18 and TRBJ1-2, with a tentative D call TRBD1 (6 bases). V lost 2 bases to trimming and J lost 13 bases, with 14 bases between them. This CDR3 is built from 12 residues. Germline CDR1 KGHSH, CDR2 LQKENI. The CDR3 spells CASSPEGQKGTF. Written as DNA, the CDR3 is TGTGCCAGCTCACCAGAAGGACAGAAGGGCACCTTC. Supplemented by reference TRBV18 and TRBJ1-2, the full variable domain reads NAGVMQNPRHLVRRRGQEARLRCSPMKGHSHVYWYRQLPEEGLKFMVYLQKENIIDESGMPKERFSAEFPKEGPSILRIQQVVRGDSAAYFCASSPEGQKGTFGSGTRLTVV.

The chain carries TRBV19 and TRBJ1-2; D is uncertain. This CDR3 spans 12 amino acids. With 2 bases removed from V and 8 bases from J, the gap between germline ends came to 9 bases. Germline values: CDR1 LNHDA, CDR2 SQIVND (reference sequence). The CDR3 is CASSIMSVGYTF. CDR3 sequence (DNA): TGTGCCAGTAGTATAATGTCGGTGGGCTACACCTTC. Drawing the rest from reference TRBV19 and TRBJ1-2, the complete variable domain is DGGITQSPKYLFRKEGQNVTLSCEQNLNHDAMYWYRQDPGQGLRLIYYSQIVNDFQKGDIAEGYSVSREKKESFPLTVTSAQKNPTAFYLCASSIMSVGYTFGSGTRLTVV.

The rearrangement uses TRBV28 and TRBJ1-1, with D possibly matching TRBD1 (5 bases). CDR1 MDHEN and CDR2 SYDVKM come from the germline V gene. This CDR3 spans 13 amino acids. The germline V and J ends were trimmed by 3 bases and 6 bases, with 11 bases remaining between them. The CDR3 spells CASSFGGTAEAFF. CDR3 DNA sequence: TGTGCCAGCAGTTTCGGGGGAACAGCTGAAGCTTTCTTT.

The chain is built from TRBV6-5 and TRBJ2-3; D uncertain. CDR3 length equals 13 residues. V gave up 7 bases and J gave up 3 bases, with 11 bases separating them. CDR1 MNHEY and CDR2 SVGAGI come from the germline V gene. CDR3: CASMSEVTDTQYF. In nucleotides, the CDR3 is TGTGCCAGCATGAGCGAAGTGACAGATACGCAGTATTTT.

The chain links TRBV7-2 to TRBJ2-3; possible D gene TRBD1, 5 bases. The CDR3 consists of 14 residues. CDR1 SGHTA and CDR2 FQGNSA come from the germline V gene. Trimming took off 8 bases at V and 4 bases at J, with 16 bases between the two ends. The CDR3 DNA follows: TGTGCCAGCCTCCCGGCAGGGAAGGCAGATACGCAGTATTTT. Its translation: CASLPAGKADTQYF.

This rearrangement joins TRBV9 to TRBJ1-2; D perhaps matches TRBD1 (6 bases). Germline V gene lookup returns CDR1 SGDLS and CDR2 YYNGEE. CDR3 length equals 14 residues. V lost 5 bases to trimming and J lost 10 bases, with 21 bases between them. The CDR3, as DNA: TGTGCCAGCAGTAGGACCCCCTCGGACAGTGTCTACACCTTC. This codes for CASSRTPSDSVYTF.

This chain uses TRBV6-5 with TRBJ2-2; TRBD1 aligns across 9 bases. The CDR3 is made up of 14 amino acids. Germline CDR1 and CDR2: MNHEY and SVGAGI. The V segment lost 8 bases and the J segment 6 bases; nucleotides outside the gene matches: 7. The CDR3 spells CASGDRDKSGELFF. CDR3 in DNA: TGTGCCAGCGGGGACAGGGATAAATCCGGGGAGCTGTTTTTT.

The chain uses TRBV15 and TRBJ2-2, with a tentative D call TRBD1 (6 bases). The CDR3 extends over 15 amino acids. The germline V and J ends were trimmed by 1 base and 2 bases, with 8 bases remaining between them. Germline lookup yields CDR1 LNHNV and CDR2 YYDKDF (reference sequence). This chain's CDR3 is CATSRARGNTGELFF. CDR3 nucleotides: TGTGCCACCAGCAGAGCCAGGGGCAACACCGGGGAGCTGTTTTTT.

This clone was picked up one time. The V gene is TRBV5-8, the J gene TRBJ2-7, with TRBD2 matching over 7 bases. V shed 4 bases, J shed 5 bases, and the junction held 18 bases outside the gene matches. The CDR3 is 17 residues long. Germline CDR1 and CDR2: SGHTS and YDEGEE. CDR3: CASSPPGTKRSRDEQYF. In DNA, the CDR3 is TGTGCCAGCAGCCCTCCCGGGACTAAGCGTAGTCGGGACGAGCAGTACTTC.

This chain links TRBV7-9 with TRBJ2-7; 7 nucleotides line up with TRBD1. Germline-derived CDR1 and CDR2 are SEHNR and FQNEAQ (reference sequence). V lost 2 bases and J lost 6; bases outside the gene matches: 7. The CDR3 has 14 residues. CDR3 in DNA: TGTGCCAGCAGCTTAAGGGGGCAAATCTCCGAGCAGTACTTC. This translates into CASSLRGQISEQYF.

This clone was counted a few times. J is TRBJ1-1 and V is TRBV6-2 or TRBV6-3; D possibly corresponds to TRBD1 (5 bases). V was trimmed by 2 bases and J by 7 bases, leaving 17 bases between them. The CDR3 is made up of 15 amino acids. Germline CDR1 MNHEY, CDR2 SVGEGT. The CDR3 reads CASSYPGYNKVEAFF. As DNA, the CDR3 is TGTGCCAGCAGTTACCCAGGGTACAACAAGGTTGAAGCTTTCTTT.

The chain employs TRBV25-1 and TRBJ1-2, with D unresolved. Looked up from germline, CDR1 is MGHDK and CDR2 is SYGVNS. Deletions cut 8 bases from V and 7 bases from J, with 17 bases between. There are 13 residues in the CDR3. CDR3 amino acids: CASQEAGNLGYTF. The CDR3 DNA reads as TGTGCCAGCCAGGAAGCGGGGAATCTTGGCTACACCTTC.